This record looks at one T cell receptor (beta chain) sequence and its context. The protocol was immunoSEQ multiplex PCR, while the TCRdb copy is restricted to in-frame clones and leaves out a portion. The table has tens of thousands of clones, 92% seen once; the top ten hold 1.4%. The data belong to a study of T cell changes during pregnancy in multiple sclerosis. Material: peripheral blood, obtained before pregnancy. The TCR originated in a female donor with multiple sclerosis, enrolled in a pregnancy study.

The CDR3 here is CASIPGVGTGELFF. The CDR3 nucleotides read TGTGCCAGCATCCCTGGAGTGGGCACCGGGGAGCTGTTTTTT. The chain links TRBV5-4 to TRBJ2-2; unclear D gene. V lost 6 bases and J lost 4, with 13 bases in between. Germline loops: CDR1 SGHNT, CDR2 YYREEE (reference sequence). This CDR3 region has 14 residues.